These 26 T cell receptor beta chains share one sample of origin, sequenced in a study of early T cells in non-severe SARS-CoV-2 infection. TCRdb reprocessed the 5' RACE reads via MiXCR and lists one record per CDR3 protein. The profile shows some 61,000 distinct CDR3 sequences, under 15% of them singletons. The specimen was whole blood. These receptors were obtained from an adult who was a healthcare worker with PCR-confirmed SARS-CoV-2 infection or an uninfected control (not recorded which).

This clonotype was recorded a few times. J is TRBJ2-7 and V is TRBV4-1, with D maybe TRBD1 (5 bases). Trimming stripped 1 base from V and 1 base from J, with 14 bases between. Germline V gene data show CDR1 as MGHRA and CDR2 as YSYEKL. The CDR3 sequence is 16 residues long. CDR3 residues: CASSQGFDSLSYEQYF. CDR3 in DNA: TGCGCCAGCAGCCAAGGGTTCGACAGCTTATCCTACGAGCAGTACTTC.

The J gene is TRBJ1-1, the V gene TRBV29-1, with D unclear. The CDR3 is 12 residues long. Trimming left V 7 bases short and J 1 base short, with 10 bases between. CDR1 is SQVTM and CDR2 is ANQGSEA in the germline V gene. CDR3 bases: TGCAGCGCCGGAAGCCCGAACACTGAAGCTTTCTTT. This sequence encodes CSAGSPNTEAFF.

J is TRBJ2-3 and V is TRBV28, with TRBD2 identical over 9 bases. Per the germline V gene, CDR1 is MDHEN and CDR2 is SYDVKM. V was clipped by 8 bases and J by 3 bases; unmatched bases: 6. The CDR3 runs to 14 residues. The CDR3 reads CASLAGGRTDTQYF. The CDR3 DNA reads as TGTGCCAGCCTCGCGGGAGGGAGGACAGATACGCAGTATTTT.

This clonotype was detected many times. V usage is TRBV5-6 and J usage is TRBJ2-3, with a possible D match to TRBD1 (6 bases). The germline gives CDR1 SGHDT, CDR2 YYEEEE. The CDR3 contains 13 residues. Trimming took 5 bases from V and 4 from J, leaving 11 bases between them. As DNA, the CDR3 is TGTGCCAGCAGTACCTGGGGGCCAGATACGCAGTATTTT. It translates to CASSTWGPDTQYF.

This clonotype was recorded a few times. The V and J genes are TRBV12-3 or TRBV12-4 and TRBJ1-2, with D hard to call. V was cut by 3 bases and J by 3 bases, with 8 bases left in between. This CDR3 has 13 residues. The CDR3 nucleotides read TGTGCCAGCAGTTTCGGCAGACACTATGGCTACACCTTC. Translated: CASSFGRHYGYTF.

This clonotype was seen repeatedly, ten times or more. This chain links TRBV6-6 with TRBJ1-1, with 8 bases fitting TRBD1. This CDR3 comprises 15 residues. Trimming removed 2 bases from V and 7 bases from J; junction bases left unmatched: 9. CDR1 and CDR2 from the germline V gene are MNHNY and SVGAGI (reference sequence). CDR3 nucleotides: TGTGCCAGCAGTTACCCAGGGGGCGGTAGGGATGAAGCTTTCTTT. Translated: CASSYPGGGRDEAFF.

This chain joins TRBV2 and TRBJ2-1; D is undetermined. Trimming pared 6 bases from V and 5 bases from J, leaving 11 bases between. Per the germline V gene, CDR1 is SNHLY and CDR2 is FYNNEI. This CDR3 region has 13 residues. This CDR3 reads CASSSTGDNEQFF. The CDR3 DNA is TGTGCCAGCAGCTCTACTGGAGACAATGAGCAGTTCTTC.

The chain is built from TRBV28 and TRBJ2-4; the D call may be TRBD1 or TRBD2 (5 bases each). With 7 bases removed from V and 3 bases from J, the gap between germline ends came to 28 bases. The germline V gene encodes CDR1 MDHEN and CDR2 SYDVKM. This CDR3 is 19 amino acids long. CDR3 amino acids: CASMHSTRGPSWSKNIQYF. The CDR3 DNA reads TGTGCCAGCATGCATTCCACCCGGGGCCCTTCCTGGAGCAAAAACATTCAGTACTTC.

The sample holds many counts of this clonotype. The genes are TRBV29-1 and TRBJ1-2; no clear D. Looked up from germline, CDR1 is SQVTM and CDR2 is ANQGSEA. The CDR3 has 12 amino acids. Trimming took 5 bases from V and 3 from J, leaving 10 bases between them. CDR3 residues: CSVRRGDYGYTF. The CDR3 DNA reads TGCAGCGTTCGGCGGGGTGACTATGGCTACACCTTC.

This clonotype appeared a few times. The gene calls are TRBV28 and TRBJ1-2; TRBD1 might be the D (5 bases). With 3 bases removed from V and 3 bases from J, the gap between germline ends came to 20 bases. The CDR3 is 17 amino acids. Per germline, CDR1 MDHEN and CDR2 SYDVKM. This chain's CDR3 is CASSFTGQGRLYYGYTF. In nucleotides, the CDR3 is TGTGCCAGCAGTTTTACCGGGCAGGGCCGTCTTTACTATGGCTACACCTTC.

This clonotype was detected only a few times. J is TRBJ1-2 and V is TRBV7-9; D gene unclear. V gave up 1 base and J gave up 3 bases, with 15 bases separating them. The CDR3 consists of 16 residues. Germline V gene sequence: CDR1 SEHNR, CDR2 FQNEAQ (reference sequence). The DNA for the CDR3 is TGTGCCAGCAGCTTAGTAGGGCAGGCAGAGCACTATGGCTACACCTTC. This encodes CASSLVGQAEHYGYTF.

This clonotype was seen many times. CDR3 in DNA: TGTGCCAGCAGTTACGGGGACAATACGCAGTATTTT. Translating gives CASSYGDNTQYF. The chain combines TRBV6-2 or TRBV6-3 with TRBJ2-3; D is perhaps TRBD1 (6 bases). The ends were cut back, 2 bases at V and 7 bases at J, with 7 bases in the middle. The V gene's germline CDR1 is MNHEY and CDR2 SVGEGT. The CDR3 loop spans 12 amino acids.

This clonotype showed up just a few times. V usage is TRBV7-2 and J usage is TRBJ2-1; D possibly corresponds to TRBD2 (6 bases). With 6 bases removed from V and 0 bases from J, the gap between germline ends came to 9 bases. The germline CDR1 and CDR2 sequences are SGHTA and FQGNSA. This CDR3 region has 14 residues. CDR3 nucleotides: TGTGCCAGCAGTCCGGGACTCTCCTACAATGAGCAGTTCTTC. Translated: CASSPGLSYNEQFF. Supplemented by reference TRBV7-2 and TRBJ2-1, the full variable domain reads GAGVSQSPSNKVTEKGKDVELRCDPISGHTALYWYRQSLGQGLEFLIYFQGNSAPDKSGLPSDRFSAERTGGSVSTLTIQRTQQEDSAVYLCASSPGLSYNEQFFGPGTRLTVL.

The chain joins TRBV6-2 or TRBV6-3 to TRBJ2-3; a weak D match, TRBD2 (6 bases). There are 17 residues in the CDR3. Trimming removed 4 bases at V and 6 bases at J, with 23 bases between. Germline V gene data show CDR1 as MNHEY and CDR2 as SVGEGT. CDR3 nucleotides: TGTGCCAGCAGTTTTCAACGGGAGAGGGGCGCGCGGGATACGCAGTATTTT. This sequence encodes CASSFQRERGARDTQYF.

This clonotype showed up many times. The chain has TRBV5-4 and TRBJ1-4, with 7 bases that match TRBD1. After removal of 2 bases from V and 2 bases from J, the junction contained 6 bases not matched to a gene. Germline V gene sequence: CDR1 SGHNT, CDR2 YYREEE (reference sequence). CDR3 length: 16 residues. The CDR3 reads CASSLGGGLTNEKLFF. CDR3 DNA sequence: TGTGCCAGCAGCTTAGGAGGGGGCCTCACTAATGAAAAACTGTTTTTT.

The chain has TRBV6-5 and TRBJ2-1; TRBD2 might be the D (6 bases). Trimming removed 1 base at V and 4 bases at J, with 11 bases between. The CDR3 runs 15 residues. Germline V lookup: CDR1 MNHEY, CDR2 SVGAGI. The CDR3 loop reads CASSYWRESYNEQFF. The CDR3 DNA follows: TGTGCCAGCAGTTACTGGAGGGAGTCTTACAATGAGCAGTTCTTC.

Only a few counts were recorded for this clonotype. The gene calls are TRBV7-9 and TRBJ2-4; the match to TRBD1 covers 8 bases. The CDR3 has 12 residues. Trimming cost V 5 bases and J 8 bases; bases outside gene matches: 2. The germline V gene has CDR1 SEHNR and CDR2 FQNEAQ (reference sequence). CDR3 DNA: TGTGCCAGCAGCCCACAGGGGGACATTCAGTACTTC. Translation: CASSPQGDIQYF.

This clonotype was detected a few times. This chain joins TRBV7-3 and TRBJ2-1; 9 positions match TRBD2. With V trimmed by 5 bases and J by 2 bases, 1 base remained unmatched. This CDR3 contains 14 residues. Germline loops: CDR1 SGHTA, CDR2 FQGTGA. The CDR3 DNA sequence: TGTGCCAGCAGCCCTAGCGGGGCCTACAATGAGCAGTTCTTC. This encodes CASSPSGAYNEQFF. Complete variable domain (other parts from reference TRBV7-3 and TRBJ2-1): GAGVSQTPSNKVTEKGKYVELRCDPISGHTALYWYRQSLGQGPEFLIYFQGTGAADDSGLPNDRFFAVRPEGSVSTLKIQRTERGDSAVYLCASSPSGAYNEQFFGPGTRLTVL.

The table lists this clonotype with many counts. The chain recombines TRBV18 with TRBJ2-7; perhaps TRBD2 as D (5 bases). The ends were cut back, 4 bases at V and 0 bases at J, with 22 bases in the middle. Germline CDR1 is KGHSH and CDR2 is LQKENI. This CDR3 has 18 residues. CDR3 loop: CASSRASAGGSASYEQYF. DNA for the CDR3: TGTGCCAGCTCACGAGCCTCAGCCGGTGGGAGCGCCTCCTACGAGCAGTACTTC.

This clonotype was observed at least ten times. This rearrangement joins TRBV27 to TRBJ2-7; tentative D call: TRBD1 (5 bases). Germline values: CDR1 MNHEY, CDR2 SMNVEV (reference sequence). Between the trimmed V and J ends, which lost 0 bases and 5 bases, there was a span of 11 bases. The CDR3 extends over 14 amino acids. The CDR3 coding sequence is TGTGCCAGCAGTTTATCCCCAGGGCGGCACGAGCAGTACTTC. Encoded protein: CASSLSPGRHEQYF.

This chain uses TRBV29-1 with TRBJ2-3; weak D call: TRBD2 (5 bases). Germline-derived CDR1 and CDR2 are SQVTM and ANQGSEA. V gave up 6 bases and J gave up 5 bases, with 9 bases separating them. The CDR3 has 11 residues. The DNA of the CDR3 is TGCAGCGTGCGCGCGGGAGATACGCAGTATTTT. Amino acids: CSVRAGDTQYF.

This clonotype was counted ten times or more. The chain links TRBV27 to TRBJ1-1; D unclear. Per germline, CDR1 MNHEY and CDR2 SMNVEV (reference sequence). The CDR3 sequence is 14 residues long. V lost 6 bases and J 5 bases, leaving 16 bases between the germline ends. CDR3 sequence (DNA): TGTGCCAGCAGCCCTAGCGGGGTTTTGACTGAAGCTTTCTTT. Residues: CASSPSGVLTEAFF.

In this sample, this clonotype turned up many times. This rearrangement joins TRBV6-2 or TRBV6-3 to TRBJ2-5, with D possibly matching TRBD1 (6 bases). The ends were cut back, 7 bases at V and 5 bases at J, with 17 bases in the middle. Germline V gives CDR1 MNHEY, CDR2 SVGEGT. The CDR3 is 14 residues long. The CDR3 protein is CASIKDRLRETQYF. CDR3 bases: TGTGCCAGCATCAAAGACAGGCTGCGGGAGACCCAGTACTTC.

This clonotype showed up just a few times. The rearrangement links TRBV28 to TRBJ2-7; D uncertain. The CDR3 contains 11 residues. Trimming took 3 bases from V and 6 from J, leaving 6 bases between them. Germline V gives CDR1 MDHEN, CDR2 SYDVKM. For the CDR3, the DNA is TGTGCCAGCAGTTTGAAGTTCGAGCAGTACTTC. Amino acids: CASSLKFEQYF.

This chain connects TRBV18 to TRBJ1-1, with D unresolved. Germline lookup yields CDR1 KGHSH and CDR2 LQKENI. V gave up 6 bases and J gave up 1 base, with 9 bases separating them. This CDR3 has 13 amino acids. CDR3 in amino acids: CASSVSWNTEAFF. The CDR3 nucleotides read TGTGCCAGCTCCGTCTCGTGGAACACTGAAGCTTTCTTT.

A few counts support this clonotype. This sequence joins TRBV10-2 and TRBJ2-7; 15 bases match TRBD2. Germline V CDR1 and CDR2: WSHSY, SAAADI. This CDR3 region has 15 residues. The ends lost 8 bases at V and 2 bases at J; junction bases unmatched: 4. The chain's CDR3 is CASGLAGGPPYEQYF. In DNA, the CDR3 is TGCGCCAGCGGACTAGCGGGAGGGCCTCCCTACGAGCAGTACTTC.